The clone carrying this T cell receptor (beta chain) has ten or more counts. Its antigen is as yet unknown. The V gene end was trimmed by 5 bases and the J gene end by 5 bases; junction bases not matched to a gene: 12. Germline-derived CDR1 and CDR2 are SGHVS and FQNEAQ. CDR3 length: 16 residues. This specimen comes from a study of T cell repertoires in cytomegalovirus infection. TCRdb reprocessed the reads via MiXCR and lists one record per CDR3 protein. The sample includes approximately 500,000 distinct CDR3 sequences, about 15% of them seen just once. Study results and limitations: CMV-specific HLA-C-restricted TCR beta clonotypes dominated the ex vivo response.

Sequenced sample: CD8+ T cells from PBMCs. The source is a human donor in good health (CMV status not recorded). Some clones in this sample may be carry-over from other donors' samples. V usage is TRBV7-8 and J usage is TRBJ2-7, with 10 bases aligning to TRBD1. CDR3 in amino acids: CASSHDRDRGVNEQYF. Here the CDR3 DNA reads TGTGCCAGCAGCCATGACCGGGACAGGGGCGTGAACGAGCAGTACTTC.